This TCR beta chain emerged from a study of cytomegalovirus exposure and HLA in healthy donors. General study findings and limits: Within the data, a cluster of highly shared sequence variants was likely a sequencing artifact. Clonal expansion, a later analysis showed, was greater in HLA-associated TCR beta chains than in equally common others. Altogether, 150 or so TCR beta chains were recorded as cytomegalovirus-associated.

Worth noting for this clone: Antigen unknown.

PCR involved 60 Vbeta and 13 Jbeta primers. Libraries were prepared by immunoSEQ multiplex PCR; TCRdb keeps only in-frame clonotypes and omits some of them. The sample includes some 120,000 clones, about 70% of them seen just once. Healthy bone marrow donors made up the donor group. Specimen: PBMCs. The sequence came from a woman aged 25 to 45 in good health and CMV-seronegative.

The CDR3 here is CASSSPQVTEAFF. DNA of the CDR3: TGTGCCAGCAGTTCCCCTCAGGTAACTGAAGCTTTCTTT. J is TRBJ1-1 and V is TRBV28; D uncertain. CDR3 length: 13 amino acids. Germline CDR1 is MDHEN and CDR2 is SYDVKM. V lost 4 bases, J lost 5 bases, and 11 bases lay in between.